The 3 T cell receptor beta chains presented below share a single source sample, sequenced in a study of STAT3 mutations in large granular lymphocyte leukemia (dated by TCRdb to the late 2010s). The paper as a whole reports these results and caveats: Every T-LGLL patient showed at least one immunodominant TCRbeta clonotype, and about half showed multiple immunodominant subclonotypes.

These receptors' targets are unknown. Library preparation employed the immunoSEQ multiplex PCR assay. In TCRdb, the immuneACCESS table is reduced to in-frame sequences with V and J assigned. These tables do not hold every clone; where another copy was compared, an unresolved V gene accounts for under half, and the others remain unexplained. The sample yields some 37,000 clones; nearly 90% were counted once. The leading ten clones occupy over 0.4% of the sample. Source material: PBMCs. These TCRs come from a human donor with T large granular lymphocyte leukemia. Some clones in this sample may be carry-over from other donors' samples.

V is TRBV14 and J is TRBJ1-2; no reliable D call. Germline V gives CDR1 SGHDN, CDR2 FVKESK. Between the trimmed V and J ends, which lost 2 bases and 4 bases, there was a span of 8 bases. This CDR3 spans 13 amino acids. In DNA, the CDR3 is TGTGCCAGCAGCCAAAGTCTAATCTATGGCTACACCTTC. Translation gives CASSQSLIYGYTF.

The count of this clone is one. The chain combines TRBV5-1 with TRBJ1-1, with D possibly TRBD1 on 5 matching bases. Germline CDR1 and CDR2: SGHRS and YFSETQ. This CDR3 is built from 14 residues. V dropped 1 base and J dropped 3 bases, with 10 bases sitting between them. CDR3 bases: TGCGCCAGCAGCTTGCCAGGGATTCACACTGAAGCTTTCTTT. Protein sequence: CASSLPGIHTEAFF.

This clone appeared a single time. The genes are TRBV4-1 and TRBJ1-4; 7 bases agree with TRBD1. This CDR3 comprises 16 residues. Germline lookup yields CDR1 MGHRA and CDR2 YSYEKL. With 4 bases clipped from V and 0 bases from J, the junction kept 5 bases outside the gene matches. CDR3 nucleotides: TGCGCCAGCAGCCTGGGACAGACTACAACTAATGAAAAACTGTTTTTT. Amino acids: CASSLGQTTTNEKLFF.